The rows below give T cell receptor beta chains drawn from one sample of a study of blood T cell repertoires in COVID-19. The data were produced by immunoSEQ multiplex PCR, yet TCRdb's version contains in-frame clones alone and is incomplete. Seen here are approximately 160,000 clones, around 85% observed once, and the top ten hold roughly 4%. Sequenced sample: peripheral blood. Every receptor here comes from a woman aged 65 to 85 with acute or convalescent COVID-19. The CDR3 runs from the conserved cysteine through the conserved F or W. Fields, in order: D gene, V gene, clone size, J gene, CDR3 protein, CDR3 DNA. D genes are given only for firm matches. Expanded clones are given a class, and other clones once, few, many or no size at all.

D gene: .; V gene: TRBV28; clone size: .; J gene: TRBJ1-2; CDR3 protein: CASSLWADTNYGYTF; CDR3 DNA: TGTGCCAGCAGTTTATGGGCAGATACAAACTATGGCTACACCTTC
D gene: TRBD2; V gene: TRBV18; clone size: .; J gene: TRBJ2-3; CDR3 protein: CASSLRTSGHRDTQYF; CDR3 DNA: TGTGCCAGCTCACTGCGGACTAGCGGCCATCGGGATACGCAGTATTTT
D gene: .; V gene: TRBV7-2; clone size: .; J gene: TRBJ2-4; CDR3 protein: CASSLSTPAGSKNIQYF; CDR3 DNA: TGTGCCAGCAGCTTATCTACCCCCGCCGGGTCCAAAAACATTCAGTACTTC
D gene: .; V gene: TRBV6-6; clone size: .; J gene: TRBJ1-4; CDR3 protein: CASSTRVGRREKLFF; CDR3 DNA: TGTGCCAGCAGTACCAGGGTTGGGAGGAGGGAAAAACTGTTTTTT
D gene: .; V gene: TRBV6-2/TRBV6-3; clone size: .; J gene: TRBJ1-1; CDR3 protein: CASSSRGGDKAHTEAFF; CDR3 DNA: TGTGCCAGCAGTTCACGGGGGGGGGACAAGGCGCACACTGAAGCTTTCTTT
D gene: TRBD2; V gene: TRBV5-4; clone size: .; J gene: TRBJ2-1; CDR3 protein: CASSLGGGRAGRGQFF; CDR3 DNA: TGTGCCAGCAGCTTGGGTGGCGGGAGGGCTGGCCGTGGGCAGTTCTTC
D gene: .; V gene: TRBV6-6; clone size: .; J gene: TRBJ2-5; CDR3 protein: CASSPKEPGFRGIETQYF; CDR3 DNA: TGTGCCAGCAGTCCCAAGGAGCCGGGTTTCAGGGGTATCGAGACCCAGTACTTC
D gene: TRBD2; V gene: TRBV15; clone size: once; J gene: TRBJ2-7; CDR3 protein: CATSRGGGRSYEQYF; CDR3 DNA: TGTGCCACCAGCAGAGGGGGCGGGAGGTCCTACGAGCAGTACTTC
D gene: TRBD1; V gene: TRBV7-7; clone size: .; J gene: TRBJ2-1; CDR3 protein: CASSSGQGDEQFF; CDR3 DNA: TGTGCTAGCAGCTCGGGACAGGGGGATGAGCAGTTCTTC
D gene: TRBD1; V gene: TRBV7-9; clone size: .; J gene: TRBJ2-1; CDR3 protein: CASSIRDRADNEQFF; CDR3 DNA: TGTGCCAGCAGCATCCGGGACAGGGCGGACAATGAGCAGTTCTTC
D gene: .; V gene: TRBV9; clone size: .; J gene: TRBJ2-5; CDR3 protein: CASSVEGGARETQYF; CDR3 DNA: TGTGCCAGCAGCGTAGAAGGGGGGGCCCGGGAGACCCAGTACTTC
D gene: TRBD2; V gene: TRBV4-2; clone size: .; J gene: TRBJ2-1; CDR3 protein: CASSPQSGGASIEQFF; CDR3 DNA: TGTGCCAGCAGCCCCCAAAGCGGGGGGGCCTCGATTGAGCAGTTCTTC
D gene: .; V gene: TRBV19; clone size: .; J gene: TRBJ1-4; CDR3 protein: CASSGRGYKGEKLFF; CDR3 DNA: TGTGCCAGTAGCGGCAGGGGTTATAAGGGTGAAAAACTGTTTTTT
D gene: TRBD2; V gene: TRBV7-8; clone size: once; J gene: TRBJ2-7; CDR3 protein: CASRRTSGQYEQYF; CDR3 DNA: TGTGCCAGCAGGAGGACTAGCGGGCAATACGAGCAGTACTTC
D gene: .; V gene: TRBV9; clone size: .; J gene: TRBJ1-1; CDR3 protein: CASSGRGTEAFF; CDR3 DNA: TGTGCCAGCAGCGGCAGGGGTACTGAAGCTTTCTTT
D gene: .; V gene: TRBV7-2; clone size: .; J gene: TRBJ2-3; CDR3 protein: CASSYRVVGPDTQYF; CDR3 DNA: TGTGCCAGCAGCTACAGGGTCGTGGGCCCAGATACGCAGTATTTT
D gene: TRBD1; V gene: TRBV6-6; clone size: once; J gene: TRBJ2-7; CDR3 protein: CASRTGGDYEQYF; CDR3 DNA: TGTGCCAGCCGGACAGGGGGGGACTACGAGCAGTACTTC
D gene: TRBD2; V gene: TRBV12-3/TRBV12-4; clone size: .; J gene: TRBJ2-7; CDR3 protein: CASRWGGYEQYF; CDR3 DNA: TGTGCCAGCAGATGGGGGGGGTACGAGCAGTACTTC
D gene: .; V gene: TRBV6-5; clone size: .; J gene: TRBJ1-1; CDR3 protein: CASSYGTYNTEAFF; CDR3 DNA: TGTGCCAGCAGTTACGGGACATACAACACTGAAGCTTTCTTT
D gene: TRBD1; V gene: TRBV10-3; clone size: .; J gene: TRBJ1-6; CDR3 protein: CASGTGANSPLHF; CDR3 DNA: TGTGCCTCCGGGACAGGGGCGAATTCACCCCTCCACTTT
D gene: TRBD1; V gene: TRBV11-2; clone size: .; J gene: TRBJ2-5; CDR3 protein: CASSLAGDRGPQETQYF; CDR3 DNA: TGTGCCAGCAGCTTAGCCGGGGACAGGGGACCTCAAGAGACCCAGTACTTC
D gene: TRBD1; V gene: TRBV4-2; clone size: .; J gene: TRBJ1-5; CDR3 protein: CANSQGAGTGGMWQPQHF; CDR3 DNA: TGTGCCAACAGCCAAGGGGCCGGGACAGGGGGCATGTGGCAGCCCCAGCATTTT
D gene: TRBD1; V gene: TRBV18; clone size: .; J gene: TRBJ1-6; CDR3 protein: CASSPDRAGDSPLHF; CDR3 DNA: TGTGCCAGCTCACCTGACAGGGCCGGGGATTCACCCCTCCACTTT
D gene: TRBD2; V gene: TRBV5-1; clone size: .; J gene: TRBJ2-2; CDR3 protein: CASSTSGRSTGELFF; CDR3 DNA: TGCGCCAGCAGCACTAGCGGGAGATCCACCGGGGAGCTGTTTTTT
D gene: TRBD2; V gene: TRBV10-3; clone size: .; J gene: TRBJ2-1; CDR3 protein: CAISPGLAGAVSYNEQFF; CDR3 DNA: TGTGCCATCAGCCCGGGACTAGCGGGAGCGGTGTCCTACAATGAGCAGTTCTTC
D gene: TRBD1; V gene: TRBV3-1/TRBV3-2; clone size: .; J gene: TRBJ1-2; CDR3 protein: CASSQGGTGSYGYTF; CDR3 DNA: TGTGCCAGCAGCCAAGGTGGGACAGGGTCATATGGCTACACCTTC
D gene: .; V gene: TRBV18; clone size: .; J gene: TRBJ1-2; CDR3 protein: CASSPGENYGHTF; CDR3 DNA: TGTGCCAGCTCACCAGGGGAGAACTATGGCCACACCTTC
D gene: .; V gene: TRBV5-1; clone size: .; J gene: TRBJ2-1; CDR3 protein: CASSPGGTGTLYNEQFF; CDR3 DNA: TGCGCCAGCAGCCCCGGTGGAACTGGGACACTCTACAATGAGCAGTTCTTC
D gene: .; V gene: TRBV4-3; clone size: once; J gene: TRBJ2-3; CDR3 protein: CASSQASVVSTDTQYF; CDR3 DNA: TGCGCCAGCAGCCAAGCCTCCGTAGTTAGCACAGATACGCAGTATTTT
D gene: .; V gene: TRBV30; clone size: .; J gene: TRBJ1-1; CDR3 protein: CAWKGGGTWDTEAFF; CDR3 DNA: TGTGCCTGGAAGGGCGGGGGGACTTGGGACACTGAAGCTTTCTTT
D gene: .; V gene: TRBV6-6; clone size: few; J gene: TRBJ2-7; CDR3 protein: CASRRAGNSYEQYF; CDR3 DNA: TGTGCCAGCAGAAGGGCAGGGAACTCCTACGAGCAGTACTTC
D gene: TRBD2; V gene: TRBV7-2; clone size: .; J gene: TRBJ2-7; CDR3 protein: CASSLASGFSYEQYF; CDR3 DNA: TGTGCCAGCAGCTTAGCTAGCGGGTTCTCCTACGAGCAGTACTTC
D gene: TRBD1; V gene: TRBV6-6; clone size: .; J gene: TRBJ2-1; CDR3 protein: CASSSGTGGNNEQFF; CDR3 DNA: TGTGCCAGCAGTTCCGGGACAGGGGGTAACAATGAGCAGTTCTTC
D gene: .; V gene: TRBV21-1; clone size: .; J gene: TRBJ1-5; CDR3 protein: CASSQKRQGAQPQHF; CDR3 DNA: TGTGCCAGCAGCCAAAAGCGGCAGGGGGCACAGCCCCAGCATTTT
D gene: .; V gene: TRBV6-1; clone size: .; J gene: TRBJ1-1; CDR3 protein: CASSEARGEGAFF; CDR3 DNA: TGTGCCAGCAGTGAAGCCAGGGGAGAGGGAGCTTTCTTT
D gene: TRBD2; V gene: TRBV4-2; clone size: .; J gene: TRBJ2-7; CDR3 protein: CASSQPGTSGLYEQYF; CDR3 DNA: TGTGCCAGCAGCCAACCGGGGACTAGCGGGCTCTACGAGCAGTACTTC
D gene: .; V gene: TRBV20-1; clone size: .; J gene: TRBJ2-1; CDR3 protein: CSASDRNEQFF; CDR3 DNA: TGCAGTGCTAGCGACAGGAATGAGCAGTTCTTC
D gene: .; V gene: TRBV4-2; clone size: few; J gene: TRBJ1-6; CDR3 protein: CASSSGQPNSPLHF; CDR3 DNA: TGTGCCAGCAGCTCTGGACAGCCGAATTCACCCCTCCACTTT
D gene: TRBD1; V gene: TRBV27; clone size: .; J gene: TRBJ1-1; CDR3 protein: CASTDRMNTEAFF; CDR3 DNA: TGTGCCAGCACGGACAGGATGAACACTGAAGCTTTCTTT
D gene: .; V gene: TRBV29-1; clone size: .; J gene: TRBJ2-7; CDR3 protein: CSVQGEAEQYF; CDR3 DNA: TGCAGCGTTCAGGGTGAGGCCGAGCAGTACTTC
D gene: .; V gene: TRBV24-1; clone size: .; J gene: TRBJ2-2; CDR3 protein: CATSPETNTGELFF; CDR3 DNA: TGTGCCACCAGTCCAGAAACGAACACCGGGGAGCTGTTTTTT
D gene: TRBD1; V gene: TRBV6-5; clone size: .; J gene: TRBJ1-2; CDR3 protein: CASRTGYPNYGYTF; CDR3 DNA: TGTGCCAGCAGGACAGGGTACCCTAACTATGGCTACACCTTC
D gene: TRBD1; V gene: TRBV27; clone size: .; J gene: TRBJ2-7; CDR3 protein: CASSALGRTGGGYEQYF; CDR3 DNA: TGTGCCAGCAGTGCCCTAGGACGGACAGGGGGCGGATACGAGCAGTACTTC
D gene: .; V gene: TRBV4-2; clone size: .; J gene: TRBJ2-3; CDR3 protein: CASSQEWTPSTDTQYF; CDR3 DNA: TGTGCCAGCAGCCAAGAATGGACTCCCAGCACAGATACGCAGTATTTT
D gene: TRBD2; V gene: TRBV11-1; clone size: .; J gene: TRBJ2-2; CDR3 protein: CASSLSGETGELFF; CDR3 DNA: TGTGCCAGCAGCTTGAGCGGGGAGACCGGGGAGCTGTTTTTT
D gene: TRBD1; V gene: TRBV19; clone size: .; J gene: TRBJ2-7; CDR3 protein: CASSRGQDYEQYF; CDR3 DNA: TGTGCCAGTAGTAGGGGACAGGACTACGAGCAGTACTTC
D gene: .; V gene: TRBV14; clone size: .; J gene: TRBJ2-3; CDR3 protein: CASSQDLSDTQYF; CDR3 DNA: TGTGCCAGCAGCCAAGATCTGTCTGATACGCAGTATTTT
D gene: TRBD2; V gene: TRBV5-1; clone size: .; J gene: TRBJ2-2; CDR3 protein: CASKFGEGTGELFF; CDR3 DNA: TGCGCCAGCAAATTCGGGGAGGGCACCGGGGAGCTGTTTTTT
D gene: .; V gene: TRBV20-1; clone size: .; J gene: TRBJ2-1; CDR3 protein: CSASEAIVQFF; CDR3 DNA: TGCAGTGCTAGCGAGGCTATAGTGCAGTTCTTC
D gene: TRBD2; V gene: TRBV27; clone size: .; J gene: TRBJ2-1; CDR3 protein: CASNRRTSGGEEQFF; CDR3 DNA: TGTGCCAGCAACCGGAGGACTAGCGGGGGCGAGGAGCAGTTCTTC
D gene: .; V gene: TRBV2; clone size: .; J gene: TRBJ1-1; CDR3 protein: CASSARRDTEAFF; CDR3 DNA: TGTGCCAGCAGCGCTCGAAGAGACACTGAAGCTTTCTTT
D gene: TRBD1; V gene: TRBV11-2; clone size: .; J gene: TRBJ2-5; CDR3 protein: CASGQAQETQYF; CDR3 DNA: TGTGCCAGCGGACAGGCCCAAGAGACCCAGTACTTC
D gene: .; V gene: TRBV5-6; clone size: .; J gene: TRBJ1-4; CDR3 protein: CASSVRAGLTNEKLFF; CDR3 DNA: TGTGCCAGCAGCGTCAGAGCAGGCCTAACTAATGAAAAACTGTTTTTT
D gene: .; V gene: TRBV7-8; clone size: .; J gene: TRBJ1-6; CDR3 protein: CASSPGMTPLHF; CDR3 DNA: TGTGCCAGCAGCCCGGGGATGACACCCCTCCACTTT
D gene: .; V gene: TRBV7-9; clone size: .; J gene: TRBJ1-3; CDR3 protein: CASNLSGKRGDSGNTIYF; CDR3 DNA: TGTGCCAGCAACCTTTCAGGGAAGCGCGGGGACTCTGGAAACACCATATATTTT